The present TCR beta chain was sequenced within a study of blood T cell repertoires in COVID-19. Across the study: COVID-19 samples from acute and convalescent phases originated in the United States, Italy and Spain. T cells, B-cell-depleted T cells, or PBMCs provided the cDNA or gDNA that served as material.

In the original workflow: Cell counts per sample came from amplifying reference gene primers. Sequencing used immunoSEQ multiplex PCR; TCRdb keeps in-frame clones, though not all of them. V and J calls plus clone size are reproduced from that table; the DNA served to infer D and trimming. The data contain fewer than 300,000 clones, around 87% of them singletons. This clone was detected only once. The CDR3 extends over 13 amino acids. CDR1 is MGHRA, CDR2 YSYEKL, per germline. V was shortened by 2 bases and J by 3 bases, with 5 bases between the two germline ends. The genes are TRBV4-1 and TRBJ2-1; D not certain. Sequences were obtained from peripheral blood. The receptor comes from a woman in her forties or fifties with acute or convalescent COVID-19. DNA of the CDR3: TGCGCCAGCAGCCAACAGAACTACAATGAGCAGTTCTTC. Residues: CASSQQNYNEQFF.